This T cell receptor beta chain was captured by sequencing in a study of blood T cells in healthy people across ages. The sample, approximately 11 milliliters of peripheral blood, was drawn from each donor. This clonotype has at least ten counts. A sample-barcoded 5' primer and a J-beta primer mix were used in a second PCR of about 6 to 12 cycles. TCRdb re-derived calls from the 5' RACE reads in MiXCR, one entry per CDR3 protein. This sample has approximately 1.5 million distinct CDR3 sequences, with roughly two fifths found just once. The TCR was taken from a woman aged 18 to 35 in good health. Sequencing was carried out using blood.

CDR3 sequence: CSVDRDPTDTQYF. In nucleotides, the CDR3 is TGCAGCGTTGATCGGGACCCCACAGATACGCAGTATTTT. The chain recombines TRBV29-1 with TRBJ2-3, with D possibly called TRBD1 or TRBD2 (5 bases each). Germline V gene sequence: CDR1 SQVTM, CDR2 ANQGSEA. V was trimmed by 3 bases and J by 2 bases, leaving 9 bases between them. This CDR3 is built from 13 residues.